The present TCR beta chain was sequenced within a study of early stage breast cancer tumors. Study as a whole: ER+/PR+/HER2- status applied to about 70% of the 16 invasive breast tumors. Study results and caveats: Tumors had about 2.3-fold higher T cell density than normal breast. Most shared enriched TCRB sequences were commonly generated ones.

This CDR3 comprises 13 residues. Trimming removed 5 bases at V and 4 bases at J, with 9 bases between. Germline CDR1 reads SNHLY; CDR2 reads FYNNEI. Assay: immunoSEQ multiplex PCR; the TCRdb copy retains only in-frame clones and omits some. This table has about 51,000 clones, around 78% appearing once. This clone was counted a few times. Its antigen is undetermined. The sample comprised blood. The gene calls are TRBV2 and TRBJ2-1; D gene uncertain. The sequence derives from a person aged 40-50 years with breast cancer. CDR3 sequence: CASSRTEYNEQFF. In DNA, the CDR3 is TGTGCCAGCAGTCGTACGGAATACAATGAGCAGTTCTTC.